This T cell receptor beta chain was identified in a study of cytomegalovirus exposure and HLA in healthy donors. A word on this clone: Its antigen is not known.

V dropped 9 bases and J dropped 5 bases, with 19 bases sitting between them. The germline CDR1 and CDR2 sequences are WNHNN and SYGVQD (reference sequence). This CDR3 is built from 14 residues. Whole-study results and caveats: Per a later analysis, approximately 16,000 TCR beta sequences showed association with HLA alleles at 0.05 false discovery rate. In a later analysis, TCR beta V- and J-gene trimming was associated with a missense DCLRE1C variant. Among CMV-associated TCR beta chains, most appeared HLA-restricted in a later analysis.

Both 60 Vbeta primers and 13 Jbeta primers went into the PCR. TCRdb's table, derived via immunoSEQ multiplex PCR, lists solely in-frame clones and lacks some. The sample shows about 110,000 clones, roughly 82% of them seen only once. The donors comprised healthy bone marrow donors. The clonotype was recovered from a woman between 45 and 65 years old in good health and CMV-seropositive. Sequencing was performed on PBMCs. The chain recombines TRBV10-1 with TRBJ1-1; D may be TRBD1 (5 bases). CDR3 protein: CASPSHRGRTEAFF. The CDR3 region has the DNA TGCGCCAGTCCCTCTCACCGGGGGAGGACTGAAGCTTTCTTT.